This note documents a single TCR beta chain sequence. The antigen it binds to is not known. No clone much larger than this one lies a single base away; base qualities are absent. V is trimmed back by 6 bases and J by 3 bases, and the junction contains 8 bases that no gene match accounts for. The CDR3 runs 15 amino acids, cysteine and phenylalanine included. The kept DNA is CDR3 alone, 45 bases in frame from the first base. CDR1 and CDR2, per the germline V gene (reference sequence), are MNHEY and SMNVEV. This sample is part of a study of blood T cell repertoires in COVID-19 (dated by TCRdb to 2020 to 2022). Broadly, across the study: Collaborator samples came from the United States, Italy and Spain and covered acute and convalescent phases of COVID-19. The dataset comprised deeply sampled blood TCRbeta repertoires from subjects exposed to, actively infected with, or recovered from COVID-19. The prospective study material was composed of cDNA or gDNA derived from T cells, B-cell-depleted T cells, or PBMCs. The repertoires were released in a freely available public database intended as a resource for research on the immune response to SARS-CoV-2. Samples came from the ongoing ImmuneRACE study (first 160 participants) plus 1,254 subjects from 6 global collaborators. The sample metadata nearly always contained a de-identified subject ID, COVID-19 status, age in years and sex. Where HLA class I and class II types were available, the types were taken from metadata supplied by the sample provider, not from assay-based typing.

TCRbeta CDR3 regions were amplified from genomic DNA using the immunoSEQ Assay, a bias-controlled multiplex PCR. On the study's bioinformatics: Within the assay, amplification of reference gene primers was used to estimate how many nucleated cells each sample contained. Sequence reads were collapsed and filtered to measure the absolute abundance of every unique TCRbeta CDR3 rearrangement. For each sample, productive Simpson clonality was calculated as the square root of Simpson's diversity index across productive rearrangements. TCRdb re-hosts the immuneACCESS table, in-frame sequences only. Its copies lack some clones; in the studies checked, an unresolved V gene accounts for under half of them, and the cause for the rest is not known. The V and J calls and clone size were taken over from that table, and D and trimming were inferred from the DNA. Across this sample there are about 270,000 clones, with approximately 80% seen only once. Clones ranked in the top ten supply around 9.2% of the sample.

The collaborating institutions used their own protocols to collect whole blood in K2EDTA tubes. Collaborator samples were shipped for TCRbeta analysis as frozen whole blood, isolated PBMCs, or DNA extracted from either sample type. Beyond this particular receptor, the publication reports: The quantity of clinical and demographic metadata differed by source and by participant and was supplied without curation.

Sequencing input: peripheral blood. The receptor's source is a human donor in a cohort sampled during active COVID-19. Recombination joined TRBV27 with TRBJ1-1, and 9 bases in between align with TRBD1. The CDR3 protein: CASRRSGQGYTEAFF. The DNA sequence is as follows: TGTGCCAGCAGACGGTCGGGACAGGGATACACTGAAGCTTTCTTT.